Listed here is a single TCR beta chain. Its antigen remains unknown. This sample stems from a study of T-cell reconstitution after alpha-beta-depleted transplantation in children. Per the germline V gene, CDR1 is WNHNN and CDR2 is SYGVQD (reference sequence). The CDR3 contains 14 residues. V dropped 3 bases and J dropped 7; count of bases not matched to a gene: 8. Construction of the TCRbeta library involved unique molecular identifiers. TCRdb reanalysed the PCR reads using MiXCR and keeps one entry per CDR3 protein. The sample contains 60,000 to 100,000 distinct CDR3 sequences, 18% of which appear only once. Findings of the study overall: Alpha-beta T cells about two months after transplant reportedly derived from several hundred expanded graft clones.

This specimen was PBMCs, mostly from graft donor cells, taken 360 days after TCRalphabeta/CD19-depleted stem cell transplant. The chain links TRBV10-1 to TRBJ1-1; 7 bases fit TRBD1. The TCR originated in a male patient between 2 and 15 years old who had a stem cell transplant for acute lymphoblastic leukemia, so the T cells may come from the graft donor. The chain's CDR3 is CASSDRTGFGEAFF. The CDR3 DNA reads as TGCGCCAGCAGTGACCGGACAGGTTTTGGTGAAGCTTTCTTT.